One TCR beta chain is described in this entry. Its antigen is as yet unknown. The CDR3 is 15 residues long. Germline V gives CDR1 LGHDT, CDR2 YNNKEL (reference sequence). The ends were cut back, 0 bases at V and 9 bases at J, with 18 bases in the middle. The data belong to a study of response to subunit inactivated influenza vaccine. Study observations and caveats: Only a handful of new T cells, the authors suggested, are recruited with each seasonal influenza vaccination.

TCRdb re-called the RT-PCR reads through MiXCR, storing one row per CDR3 protein. The sample lists roughly 650,000 distinct CDR3 sequences, around a sixth occurring once. The chain combines TRBV3-1 with TRBJ2-7; D remains unclear. This receptor was identified in a man aged 45-65 years who received an inactivated influenza vaccine. The material sequenced was PBMCs from blood, taken 12 days after vaccination. CDR3 DNA: TGTGCCAGCAGCCAAGATGACCTATGGACCGCGCGGCAGTACTTC. The encoded protein is CASSQDDLWTARQYF.